Listed below are T cell receptor beta chains from one sample, sequenced in a study of blood T cell repertoires in COVID-19. Here immunoSEQ multiplex PCR was the method, and the copy in TCRdb shows in-frame clones only, minus some. This sample has fewer than 250,000 clones, with about four fifths found just once. What was sequenced was peripheral blood. The receptors here all came from a man in his sixties with acute or convalescent COVID-19. Both conserved end residues are part of each CDR3. A D gene is named only where the DNA matches it firmly. Clone size appears in some rows only: once, few, many, or a class for an expanded clone.

NA NA TRBJ1-2 TRBV7-2 CASSLNSMQGLNYGYTF TGTGCCAGCAGCTTAAATTCAATGCAGGGCCTGAACTATGGCTACACCTTC
NA TRBD2 TRBJ2-2 TRBV5-4 CASSSRTSGMNTGELFF TGTGCCAGCAGCTCCAGGACTAGCGGGATGAACACCGGGGAGCTGTTTTTT
NA TRBD2 TRBJ2-2 TRBV4-2 CASSQQGLAGTGELFF TGTGCCAGCAGCCAACAAGGACTAGCGGGGACCGGGGAGCTGTTTTTT
NA NA TRBJ2-1 TRBV10-2 CASSTRDGGSYNEQFF TGCGCCAGCAGTACAAGGGACGGGGGCTCCTACAATGAGCAGTTCTTC
NA TRBD2 TRBJ2-1 TRBV19 CASKAGGLHEQFF TGTGCCAGTAAAGCGGGAGGGCTACATGAGCAGTTCTTC
NA NA TRBJ2-1 TRBV7-2 CASSLALTGGAPYNEQFF TGTGCCAGCAGCTTAGCGCTCACAGGGGGGGCCCCCTACAATGAGCAGTTCTTC
NA TRBD1 TRBJ1-2 TRBV18 CASSPPRDRGRGYTF TGTGCCAGCTCACCCCCCCGGGACAGAGGCCGGGGCTACACCTTC
NA TRBD2 TRBJ2-1 TRBV11-2 CASSLVAGGYEQFF TGTGCCAGCAGCTTAGTAGCGGGAGGGTACGAGCAGTTCTTC
NA NA TRBJ2-3 TRBV18 CASSTPGLPQYF TGTGCCAGCTCGACGCCGGGACTCCCACAGTATTTT
NA TRBD2 TRBJ2-5 TRBV7-2 CASSLELSGGEAKRTQYF TGTGCCAGCAGCTTAGAGCTGAGCGGGGGCGAAGCTAAGAGAACCCAGTACTTC
NA NA TRBJ1-1 TRBV12-3/TRBV12-4 CASTSGRATEAFF TGTGCCAGCACCTCGGGCAGGGCCACTGAAGCTTTCTTT
NA NA TRBJ2-5 TRBV7-6 CASSYSPGIHQETQYF TGTGCCAGCAGCTACTCCCCCGGGATACACCAAGAGACCCAGTACTTC
NA NA TRBJ2-7 TRBV7-9 CASSFAGTYEQYF TGTGCCAGCAGCTTTGCAGGTACTTACGAGCAGTACTTC
NA TRBD1 TRBJ2-5 TRBV7-2 CASSLRQGLGETQYF TGTGCCAGCAGCCTCAGACAGGGGTTGGGAGAGACCCAGTACTTC
NA TRBD2 TRBJ2-7 TRBV7-2 CASTSASGPYEQYF TGTGCCAGCACCTCCGCTAGCGGGCCATACGAGCAGTACTTC
NA NA TRBJ2-3 TRBV9 CASSLGPGQFESTDTQYF TGTGCCAGCAGCCTTGGTCCGGGACAATTCGAAAGCACAGATACGCAGTATTTT
NA NA TRBJ2-6 TRBV5-5 CASSQQVSGANVLTF TGTGCCAGCAGCCAACAGGTCTCTGGGGCCAACGTCCTGACTTTC
NA TRBD1 TRBJ1-4 TRBV5-1 CASSLAGTATNEKLFF TGCGCCAGCAGCTTGGCAGGGACAGCTACTAATGAAAAACTGTTTTTT
NA NA TRBJ1-1 TRBV5-4 CASSLEGGWSEAFF TGTGCCAGCAGCTTGGAAGGTGGATGGAGTGAAGCTTTCTTT
NA NA TRBJ1-5 TRBV29-1 CSVLIPGHDNQPQHF TGCAGCGTCCTAATACCGGGACACGACAATCAGCCCCAGCATTTT
NA TRBD1 TRBJ1-5 TRBV7-2 CASSSGGVSNQPQHF TGTGCCAGCAGCTCAGGGGGTGTGAGCAATCAGCCCCAGCATTTT
NA NA TRBJ2-3 TRBV4-2 CASSQERVGTDTQYF TGTGCCAGCAGCCAAGAGCGGGTGGGCACAGATACGCAGTATTTT
once NA TRBJ1-3 TRBV6-2/TRBV6-3 CASSYSTGRSGNTIYF TGTGCCAGCAGTTACTCGACAGGCCGTTCTGGAAACACCATATATTTT
NA TRBD2 TRBJ2-3 TRBV9 CASSAGLAGDTQYF TGTGCCAGCAGCGCCGGACTAGCGGGAGATACGCAGTATTTT
NA TRBD1 TRBJ1-1 TRBV6-5 CASSQTGSRAFF TGTGCCAGCAGTCAGACAGGGAGTCGAGCTTTCTTT
NA TRBD2 TRBJ2-7 TRBV27 CASSFGTSDEQYF TGTGCCAGCAGTTTCGGGACTAGCGACGAGCAGTACTTC
NA TRBD1 TRBJ2-6 TRBV5-1 CASSSSPGQSSGANVLTF TGCGCCAGCAGCTCGTCTCCGGGACAGAGCTCTGGGGCCAACGTCCTGACTTTC
NA TRBD2 TRBJ2-3 TRBV27 CASSSVAGGPPDTQYF TGTGCCAGCAGTTCTGTAGCGGGAGGGCCACCAGATACGCAGTATTTT
few NA TRBJ1-1 TRBV12-5 CASAEDTITEAFF TGTGCTAGTGCCGAGGACACCATCACTGAAGCTTTCTTT
NA NA TRBJ2-1 TRBV2 CASRVSGTHEQFF TGTGCCAGCAGGGTCTCCGGGACTCATGAGCAGTTCTTC
NA NA TRBJ1-4 TRBV18 CASSLAGVANEKLFF TGTGCCAGCTCACTCGCAGGGGTGGCTAATGAAAAACTGTTTTTT
NA TRBD1 TRBJ2-3 TRBV4-3 CASSLRGTGSTDTQYF TGCGCCAGCAGCCTTAGAGGGACAGGGAGCACAGATACGCAGTATTTT
once TRBD1 TRBJ1-1 TRBV25-1 CASSDLTGGITEAFF TGTGCCAGCAGTGACCTGACAGGGGGGATAACTGAAGCTTTCTTT
NA TRBD2 TRBJ2-5 TRBV9 CASSVSSSGGWETQYF TGTGCCAGCAGCGTATCCTCTAGCGGGGGCTGGGAGACCCAGTACTTC
NA TRBD1 TRBJ2-7 TRBV24-1 CATSRQGTTYEQYF TGTGCCACCAGTAGACAGGGAACAACCTACGAGCAGTACTTC
NA NA TRBJ2-7 TRBV6-2/TRBV6-3 CASSSFANRSLKYF TGTGCCAGCAGCTCCTTCGCCAACAGGAGCTTGAAGTACTTC
NA TRBD2 TRBJ2-7 TRBV28 CASSDLLAAGSYEQYF TGTGCCAGCAGTGACCTACTAGCGGCCGGCTCCTACGAGCAGTACTTC
NA TRBD2 TRBJ2-3 TRBV2 CASSVVDGGADTQYF TGTGCCAGCAGCGTCGTGGATGGGGGGGCAGATACGCAGTATTTT
NA NA TRBJ1-5 TRBV3-1/TRBV3-2 CASSQEHYSNQPQHF TGTGCCAGCAGCCAAGAACACTATAGCAATCAGCCCCAGCATTTT
NA TRBD2 TRBJ2-1 TRBV10-3 CAISARTSEYNEQFF TGTGCCATCAGTGCTAGGACTAGCGAGTACAATGAGCAGTTCTTC
NA TRBD1 TRBJ1-2 TRBV3-1/TRBV3-2 CASSHLGGGPGYGYTF TGTGCCAGCAGCCACCTTGGAGGGGGCCCTGGCTATGGCTACACCTTC
NA TRBD1 TRBJ1-2 TRBV6-5 CASIDRVGYGYTF TGTGCCAGCATAGACAGGGTCGGCTATGGCTACACCTTC
NA TRBD1 TRBJ1-1 TRBV24-1 CATSDGQGSTEAFF TGTGCCACCAGTGACGGACAGGGGTCCACTGAAGCTTTCTTT
NA NA TRBJ2-5 TRBV7-2 CASSKMGGPQETQYF TGTGCCAGCAGCAAAATGGGGGGACCGCAAGAGACCCAGTACTTC
NA NA TRBJ2-2 TRBV7-2 CASSLVGVQASNTGELFF TGTGCCAGCAGCTTAGTAGGGGTACAAGCGTCGAACACCGGGGAGCTGTTTTTT
NA TRBD1 TRBJ1-5 TRBV29-1 CSARQGADSNQPQHF TGCAGCGCCAGACAGGGGGCTGATAGCAATCAGCCCCAGCATTTT
NA TRBD1 TRBJ1-5 TRBV3-1/TRBV3-2 CASSQKTGATPQHF TGTGCCAGCAGCCAGAAGACAGGGGCTACGCCCCAGCATTTT
NA TRBD1 TRBJ1-6 TRBV6-5 CASRGDRGLISPLHF TGTGCCAGCAGGGGGGACAGGGGGCTCATCTCACCCCTCCACTTT
NA NA TRBJ1-2 TRBV11-2 CASSPGGWGYNYGYTF TGTGCCAGCAGCCCGGGGGGGTGGGGCTATAACTATGGCTACACCTTC
NA NA TRBJ2-7 TRBV5-1 CASSLGPQAMDEQYF TGCGCCAGCAGCTTGGGCCCACAGGCTATGGACGAGCAGTACTTC
NA TRBD1 TRBJ1-5 TRBV19 CASSMGTGLYQPQHF TGTGCCAGTAGTATGGGGACAGGACTTTATCAGCCCCAGCATTTT
NA NA TRBJ2-7 TRBV19 CASSIVADSYEQYF TGTGCCAGTAGTATAGTAGCGGACTCCTACGAGCAGTACTTC